This TCR beta chain appears in the sequencing data of a study of blood T cell repertoires in COVID-19. Study at large: Acute and convalescent COVID-19 samples came from the United States, Italy and Spain. PBMCs, B-cell-depleted T cells, or T cells provided the cDNA or gDNA that made up the material.

How the authors handled the data: Estimated nucleated cell counts came from reference gene primer amplification. Measured with immunoSEQ multiplex PCR; TCRdb has only the in-frame clones, and not every one. V and J calls and clone size are given by that table; D and trimming were obtained from the DNA. Of 120,000 or so clones in the sample, about 80% are singletons; the top ten hold 15% to 20%. Germline V gene sequence: CDR1 SGDLS, CDR2 YYNGEE. This CDR3 is built from 16 residues. J was trimmed by 2 bases and V by 3 bases; bases with no gene match: 10. This clonotype was obtained from a woman between 45 and 60 years old with acute or convalescent COVID-19. The V and J genes are TRBV9 and TRBJ1-1, with 7 bases that match TRBD1. The sample consisted of peripheral blood. For the CDR3, the DNA is TGTGCCAGCAGCGCAGGACAGGCGATTATAAACACTGAAGCTTTCTTT. Protein product: CASSAGQAIINTEAFF.